What follows is one TCR beta chain and its context. The antigen is undetermined. The data were taken from a study of graft-versus-host responses after intestinal transplantation. At the level of the study: Multivisceral, liver-intestinal, or isolated intestinal grafts were transplanted into recipients. The study gave all recipients anti-thymocyte globulin induction, then tacrolimus and steroids for approximately three years. Study-level points and caveats: Peak levels of circulating GvH clones tracked with early post-transplant HvG declines. Detection of GvH clones occurred in recipient marrow, and some had their first appearance in ileum or blood.

J lost 6 bases, V lost 8 bases, and 8 bases had no gene match. The germline gives CDR1 LNHDA, CDR2 SQIVND (reference sequence). This CDR3 has 13 residues. The table came from immunoSEQ multiplex PCR; TCRdb's copy has only in-frame clones and leaves some out. The profile covers about 90,000 clones, with roughly nine tenths appearing a single time and around 0.5% taken by the ten largest. The sequence derives from a human donor who received an intestinal transplant. The genes are TRBV19 and TRBJ1-1; 8 bases fit TRBD1. This specimen was unstimulated CD8+ T cells sorted from spleen or lymph node cells, taken before intestinal transplant. The CDR3 here is CASRTGRKAEAFF. Written as DNA, the CDR3 is TGTGCCAGTCGGACAGGGAGAAAGGCTGAAGCTTTCTTT.